What follows are 15 T cell receptor beta chains derived from one specimen sequenced in a study of T cell responses to AZD1222 COVID-19 vaccine. Only in-frame clones appear in the TCRdb table, and some are missing; sequencing was by immunoSEQ multiplex PCR. The table lists under 200,000 clones, roughly 92% of them singletons. Sequencing was performed on peripheral blood, taken on day 0 of AZD1222 vaccination. These receptor sequences come from an adult in good health.

This chain links TRBV4-1 with TRBJ1-5, with D unclear. The CDR3 loop spans 14 amino acids. Trimming took 1 base from V and 0 from J, leaving 4 bases between them. Germline lookup yields CDR1 MGHRA and CDR2 YSYEKL. The CDR3, as DNA: TGCGCCAGCAGCCAAGTGGCTAGCAATCAGCCCCAGCATTTT. It encodes CASSQVASNQPQHF.

The gene calls are TRBV6-1 and TRBJ2-4; the D is unclear. Germline-derived CDR1 and CDR2 are MNHNS and SASEGT. This CDR3 contains 16 residues. V gave up 0 bases and J gave up 0 bases, with 9 bases separating them. CDR3 DNA: TGTGCCAGCAGTGAAGCCCACACACTAGCCAAAAACATTCAGTACTTC. Its protein product is CASSEAHTLAKNIQYF.

The chain employs TRBV19 and TRBJ1-2; D might be TRBD1 (6 bases). The CDR3 covers 16 residues. CDR1 is LNHDA and CDR2 is SQIVND in the germline V gene (reference sequence). V was cut by 5 bases and J by 0 bases, with 16 bases left in between. The CDR3 DNA sequence: TGTGCCAGTAGTGACCCCAGGGGAAAAGCTAACTATGGCTACACCTTC. It is translated as CASSDPRGKANYGYTF.

CDR3 region: CASSPSGVTSEQYF. CDR3 DNA sequence: TGTGCCAGCTCACCATCTGGCGTGACCTCGGAGCAGTACTTC. The chain employs TRBV18 and TRBJ2-7, with D unresolved. Germline-derived CDR1 and CDR2 are KGHSH and LQKENI. CDR3 size: 14 residues. V was trimmed by 2 bases and J by 7 bases, leaving 15 bases between them. The whole variable domain, remainder taken from reference TRBV18 and TRBJ2-7, is NAGVMQNPRHLVRRRGQEARLRCSPMKGHSHVYWYRQLPEEGLKFMVYLQKENIIDESGMPKERFSAEFPKEGPSILRIQQVVRGDSAAYFCASSPSGVTSEQYFGPGTRLTVT.

V and J are TRBV21-1 and TRBJ1-3. TRBV21-1 is described as a pseudogene. The CDR3 covers 16 residues. This CDR3 is CASSKEGRLSGNTIYF. CDR3 coding DNA: TGTGCCAGCAGCAAAGAGGGCAGATTGTCTGGAAACACCATATATTTT.

The rearrangement joins TRBV18 to TRBJ2-7; tentatively, D is TRBD2 (5 bases). Germline V lookup: CDR1 KGHSH, CDR2 LQKENI. CDR3 length: 14 residues. Trimming cost V 6 bases and J 2 bases, with 14 bases left between them. The chain's CDR3 is CASSPGLNPYEQYF. The CDR3 bases are TGTGCCAGCTCTCCCGGACTGAATCCCTACGAGCAGTACTTC.

V and J are TRBV6-5 and TRBJ2-2; the match to TRBD2 covers 7 bases. The CDR3 extends over 16 amino acids. Germline V gene lookup returns CDR1 MNHEY and CDR2 SVGAGI. With 2 bases clipped from V and 5 bases from J, the junction kept 8 bases outside the gene matches. CDR3 loop: CASSYPAGVRTGELFF. The DNA of the CDR3 is TGTGCCAGCAGTTACCCGGCGGGAGTTAGGACCGGGGAGCTGTTTTTT.

V and J are TRBV9 and TRBJ2-1; 8 bases are a match to TRBD1. With V trimmed by 1 base and J by 11 bases, 14 bases remained unmatched. Germline V gene data show CDR1 as SGDLS and CDR2 as YYNGEE. This CDR3 has 16 residues. In DNA, the CDR3 is TGTGCCAGCAGCGTAATTGGGACAGGACCGGGACAGAAGCAGTTCTTC. The encoded protein is CASSVIGTGPGQKQFF.

The chain couples TRBV3-1 (or the pseudogene TRBV3-2) to TRBJ1-2; perhaps TRBD1 as D (5 bases). The CDR3 extends over 14 amino acids. CDR1 and CDR2 from the germline V gene are LGHDT and YNNKEL (reference sequence). Trimming shortened V by 6 bases and J by 0 bases, and 11 bases separated the two germline ends. CDR3 in amino acids: CASSPSRANYGYTF. The CDR3 DNA follows: TGTGCCAGCAGTCCGAGCAGGGCTAACTATGGCTACACCTTC.

V is TRBV10-2 and J is TRBJ2-1; 15 positions agree with TRBD2. The CDR3 spans 14 residues. CDR1 and CDR2 from the germline V gene are WSHSY and SAAADI. V lost 4 bases to trimming and J lost 10 bases; unmatched junction nucleotides: 2. CDR3 region: CASSGTSGRGEQFF. The DNA of the CDR3 is TGCGCCAGCAGTGGGACTAGCGGGAGGGGGGAGCAGTTCTTC.

This clone was seen more than once but under ten times. The chain joins TRBV2 to TRBJ2-7, with unresolved D. From germline, CDR1 is SNHLY and CDR2 FYNNEI. V dropped 5 bases and J dropped 6 bases, with 8 bases sitting between them. This CDR3 has 11 residues. The CDR3 spells CASSTQVEQYF. CDR3 nucleotides: TGTGCCAGCAGTACCCAGGTCGAGCAGTACTTC.

This rearrangement joins TRBV19 to TRBJ2-6; D is perhaps TRBD1 or TRBD2 (5 bases each). The CDR3 is 15 residues long. V dropped 6 bases and J dropped 8 bases, with 17 bases sitting between them. Germline lookup yields CDR1 LNHDA and CDR2 SQIVND (reference sequence). In DNA, the CDR3 is TGTGCCAGTAGCGACACGGGGACGCCTCCCAACGTCCTGACTTTC. Amino acid sequence: CASSDTGTPPNVLTF.

The rearrangement joins TRBV7-9 to TRBJ2-1; D might be TRBD1 (6 bases). Germline assignment: CDR1 SEHNR and CDR2 FQNEAQ (reference sequence). This CDR3 region has 14 residues. V lost 2 bases, J lost 9 bases, and 14 bases lay in between. This CDR3 reads CASSLSREGGEQFF. CDR3 nucleotide sequence: TGTGCCAGCAGCTTAAGTCGCGAAGGGGGTGAGCAGTTCTTC.

This clone is a singleton in its sample. The V gene is TRBV16, the J gene TRBJ1-4; D gene uncertain. Per germline, CDR1 KGHSY and CDR2 FQNENV. Trimming took 2 bases from V and 1 from J, leaving 8 bases between them. This CDR3 comprises 15 residues. This CDR3 reads CASSQGRKTNEKLFF. CDR3 sequence (DNA): TGTGCCAGCAGCCAAGGACGGAAAACTAATGAAAAACTGTTTTTT. The variable domain in full, with the rest retrieved from reference TRBV16 and TRBJ1-4, is GEEVAQTPKHLVRGEGQKAKLYCAPIKGHSYVFWYQQVLKNEFKFLISFQNENVFDETGMPKERFSAKCLPNSPCSLEIQATKLEDSAVYFCASSQGRKTNEKLFFGSGTQLSVL.

V and J are TRBV2 and TRBJ1-2; the D gene is possibly TRBD1 (6 bases). Germline V gene data show CDR1 as SNHLY and CDR2 as FYNNEI. The CDR3 extends over 14 amino acids. Trimming cost V 7 bases and J 1 base, with 13 bases left between them. The CDR3 region is CASNPPGDNYGYTF. The CDR3 DNA reads TGTGCCAGCAATCCCCCAGGGGATAACTATGGCTACACCTTC.